This TCR beta chain emerged from a study of blood T cells in healthy people across ages. This clonotype was recorded a few times. Antigen: not known. Broader study findings: Observed TCR beta diversity showed a strong correlation with the percentage of naive T cells as measured by flow cytometry. Roughly linear age-related decline in beta diversity appeared, significant by age about 40.

A sample-barcoded 5' primer and a J-beta primer mix were used in a second PCR of about 7 to 12 cycles. Every cDNA molecule carried a tag from a template-switch adaptor bearing 12 random nucleotides. MiXCR, run by TCRdb on the 5' RACE reads, gives a single entry per CDR3 protein. In the table there are hundreds of thousands of distinct CDR3 sequences, about half of which are singletons. Each sample provided at least 6 micrograms of extracted total RNA. This CDR3 region has 14 residues. V was shortened by 1 base and J by 2 bases, with 9 bases between the two germline ends. The V gene's germline CDR1 is MGHDK and CDR2 SYGVNS.

The receptor's source is a woman aged 60-75 years in good health. The specimen was blood. The V and J genes are TRBV25-1 and TRBJ2-7; a possible D gene is TRBD1 (6 bases). As DNA, the CDR3 is TGTGCCAGCAGTGAATCAAGGGGGACCTACGAGCAGTACTTC. Translating it yields CASSESRGTYEQYF.